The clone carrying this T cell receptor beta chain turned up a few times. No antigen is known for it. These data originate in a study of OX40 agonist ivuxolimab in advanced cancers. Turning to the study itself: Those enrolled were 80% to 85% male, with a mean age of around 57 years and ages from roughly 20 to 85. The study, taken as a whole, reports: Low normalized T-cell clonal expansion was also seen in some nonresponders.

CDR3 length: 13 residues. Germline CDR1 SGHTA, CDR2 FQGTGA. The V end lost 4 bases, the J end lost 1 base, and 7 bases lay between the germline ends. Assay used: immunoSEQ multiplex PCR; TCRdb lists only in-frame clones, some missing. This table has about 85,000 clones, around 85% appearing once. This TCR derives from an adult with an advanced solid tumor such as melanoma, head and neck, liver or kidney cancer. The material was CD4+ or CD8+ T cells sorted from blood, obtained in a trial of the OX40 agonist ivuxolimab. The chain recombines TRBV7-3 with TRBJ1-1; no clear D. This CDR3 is CASSSQENTEAFF. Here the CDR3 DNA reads TGTGCCAGCAGCTCCCAGGAGAACACTGAAGCTTTCTTT.